This T cell receptor (beta chain) came from a study of T cells in Graves' hyperthyroidism and ophthalmopathy. Amplification of TCR beta CDR3 regions used RNA as the template. The HTBI primer set drove a first-round RT-PCR of the TCR CDR3. TCRdb redid the calling of the multiplex PCR reads with MiXCR, one entry per CDR3 protein. The table lists roughly 520,000 distinct CDR3 sequences, approximately 25% of them singletons. The CDR3 runs 12 residues. CDR1 is KGHDR and CDR2 is SFDVKD in the germline V gene. J was trimmed by 12 bases and V by 4 bases; bases with no gene match: 7. Using more than 7.5 ml of fresh peripheral blood, PBMCs were prepared.

The clonotype originates from a woman aged 25 to 45 with Graves' ophthalmopathy. The chain carries TRBV24-1 and TRBJ1-2; 7 bases agree with TRBD1. Sample: blood. CDR3 sequence reads: CATSDPGQPHTF. The CDR3 DNA reads TGTGCCACCAGTGACCCGGGACAGCCGCACACCTTC.